This T cell receptor (beta chain) was identified in a study of T cell repertoires in cytomegalovirus infection. TCRdb re-derived calls from the reads in MiXCR, one entry per CDR3 protein. The sample consists of fewer than 550,000 distinct CDR3 sequences, roughly 30% of them appearing once. The ends lost 3 bases at V and 1 base at J; junction bases unmatched: 9. CDR3 length: 17 amino acids. Germline V gene lookup returns CDR1 ENHRY and CDR2 SYGVKD. The TCR sequence derives from a human donor in good health (CMV status not recorded). Some clones in this sample may be carry-over from other donors' samples. Sequenced material: PBMCs. The chain has TRBV10-3 and TRBJ2-5, with 9 nucleotides matching TRBD2. The DNA for the CDR3 is TGTGCCATCAGTGAACCGAGCGGGGGGCGCTTCCAAGAGACCCAGTACTTC. This sequence encodes CAISEPSGGRFQETQYF.